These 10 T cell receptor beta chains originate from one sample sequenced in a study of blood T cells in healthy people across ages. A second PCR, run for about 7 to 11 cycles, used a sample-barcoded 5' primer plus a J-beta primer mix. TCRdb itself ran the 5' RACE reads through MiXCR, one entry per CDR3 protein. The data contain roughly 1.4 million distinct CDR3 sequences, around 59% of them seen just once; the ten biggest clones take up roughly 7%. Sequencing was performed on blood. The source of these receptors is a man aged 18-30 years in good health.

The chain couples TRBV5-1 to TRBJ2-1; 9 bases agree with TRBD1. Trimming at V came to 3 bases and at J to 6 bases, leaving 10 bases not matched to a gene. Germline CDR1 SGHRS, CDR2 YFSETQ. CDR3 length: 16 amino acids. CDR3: CASSWGPGQGSNEQFF. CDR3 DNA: TGCGCCAGCAGCTGGGGCCCGGGACAGGGATCCAATGAGCAGTTCTTC.

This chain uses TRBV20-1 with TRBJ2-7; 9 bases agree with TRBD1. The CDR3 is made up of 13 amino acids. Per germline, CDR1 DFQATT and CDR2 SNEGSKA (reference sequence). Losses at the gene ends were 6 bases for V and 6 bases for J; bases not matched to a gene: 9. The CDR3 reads CSAYRDRVSEQYF. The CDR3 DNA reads TGCAGTGCCTACCGGGACAGGGTAAGCGAGCAGTACTTC.

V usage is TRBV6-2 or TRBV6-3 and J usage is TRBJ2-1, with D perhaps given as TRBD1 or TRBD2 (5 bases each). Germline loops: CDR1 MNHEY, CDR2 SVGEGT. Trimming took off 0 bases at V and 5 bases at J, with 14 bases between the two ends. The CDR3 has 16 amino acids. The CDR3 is CASSYSSRGDNNEQFF. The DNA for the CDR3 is TGTGCCAGCAGTTACTCTAGCAGAGGGGATAACAATGAGCAGTTCTTC.

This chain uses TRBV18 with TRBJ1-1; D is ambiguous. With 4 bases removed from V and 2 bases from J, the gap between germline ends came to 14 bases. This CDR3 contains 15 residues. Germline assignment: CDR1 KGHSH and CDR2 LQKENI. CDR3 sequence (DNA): TGTGCCAGCTCACTGGAGTGGGATGGAAACACTGAAGCTTTCTTT. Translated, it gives CASSLEWDGNTEAFF.

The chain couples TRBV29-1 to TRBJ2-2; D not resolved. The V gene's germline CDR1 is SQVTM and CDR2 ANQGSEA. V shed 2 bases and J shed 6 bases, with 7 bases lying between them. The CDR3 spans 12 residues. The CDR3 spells CSVEMGSGELFF. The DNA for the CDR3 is TGCAGCGTTGAAATGGGCTCCGGGGAGCTGTTTTTT.

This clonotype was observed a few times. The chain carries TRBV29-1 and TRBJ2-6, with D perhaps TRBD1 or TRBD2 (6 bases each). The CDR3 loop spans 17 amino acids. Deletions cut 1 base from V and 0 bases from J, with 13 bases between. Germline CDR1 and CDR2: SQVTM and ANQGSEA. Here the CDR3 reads CSVEAGDRSSGANVLTF. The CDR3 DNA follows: TGCAGCGTTGAAGCGGGAGACAGGAGCTCTGGGGCCAACGTCCTGACTTTC.

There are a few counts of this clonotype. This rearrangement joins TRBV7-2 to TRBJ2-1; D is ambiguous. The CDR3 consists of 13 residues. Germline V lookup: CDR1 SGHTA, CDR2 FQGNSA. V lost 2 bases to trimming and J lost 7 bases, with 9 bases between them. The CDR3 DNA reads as TGTGCCAGCAGCTTAAAGAGCAGGAATGAGCAGTTCTTC. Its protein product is CASSLKSRNEQFF.

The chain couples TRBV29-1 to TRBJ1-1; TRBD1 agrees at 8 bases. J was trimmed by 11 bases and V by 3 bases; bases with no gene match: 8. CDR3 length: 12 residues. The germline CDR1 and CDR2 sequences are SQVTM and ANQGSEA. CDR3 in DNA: TGCAGCGTTGACTGGACAGGGACAAATGCTTTCTTT. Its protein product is CSVDWTGTNAFF. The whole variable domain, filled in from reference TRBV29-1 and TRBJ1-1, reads SAVISQKPSRDICQRGTSLTIQCQVDSQVTMMFWYRQQPGQSLTLIATANQGSEATYESGFVIDKFPISRPNLTFSTLTVSNMSPEDSSIYLCSVDWTGTNAFFGQGTRLTVV.

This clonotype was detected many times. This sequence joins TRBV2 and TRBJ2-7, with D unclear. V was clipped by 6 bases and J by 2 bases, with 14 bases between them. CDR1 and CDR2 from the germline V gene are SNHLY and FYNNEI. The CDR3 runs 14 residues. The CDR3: CASSAPRSTYEQYF. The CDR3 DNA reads TGTGCCAGCAGCGCCCCAAGGTCCACCTACGAGCAGTACTTC.

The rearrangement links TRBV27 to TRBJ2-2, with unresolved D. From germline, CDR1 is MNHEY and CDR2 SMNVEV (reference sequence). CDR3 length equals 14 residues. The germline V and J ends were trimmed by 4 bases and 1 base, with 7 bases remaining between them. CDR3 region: CASSYLGNTGELFF. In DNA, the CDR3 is TGTGCCAGCAGTTACCTAGGGAACACCGGGGAGCTGTTTTTT.